Here is one T cell receptor beta chain with its context. Its target is not known. The source of the sample is a study of T cell responses to AZD1222 COVID-19 vaccine. Trimming removed 7 bases from V and 7 bases from J; junction bases left unmatched: 15. From germline, CDR1 is SGHTA and CDR2 FQGNSA. This CDR3 comprises 15 residues. The data were produced by immunoSEQ multiplex PCR, yet TCRdb's version contains in-frame clones alone and is incomplete. The table lists fewer than 100,000 clones, approximately 90% of them singletons. General study results and limits: Among vaccine-associated CD4 TCRs, coverage spanned spike, with dominance at 160-218 and 743-854. Increases in Spike-specific TCR breadth and depth were seen after two AZD1222 doses. Samples come after the peak T cell response, not at day 14. The reported proportion of spike-specific TCRs targeting unmutated variant regions was nearly half.

This receptor was identified in an adult who received the AZD1222 COVID-19 vaccine. Sequencing was performed on peripheral blood, taken 28 days after the second AZD1222 dose. The V call is TRBV7-2, the J call TRBJ1-2; 7 bases are a match to TRBD1. CDR3 DNA sequence: TGTGCCAGCACCCAGGGGGACAGAAAAGGCGCTGGCTACACCTTC. It codes for CASTQGDRKGAGYTF.